This entry lists 17 T cell receptor beta chains sequenced from one sample in a study of cytomegalovirus exposure and HLA in healthy donors. PCR amplification relied on 60 Vbeta primers (plus 13 Jbeta primers). Only in-frame clones appear in the TCRdb table, and some are missing; sequencing was by immunoSEQ multiplex PCR. The repertoire has roughly 120,000 clones, 75% to 85% of them found once; the top ten carry 2.5% to 3.5%. Sequencing was done on a sample of PBMCs. These receptors were collected from a woman aged 18 to 35 in good health and CMV-seropositive.

The chain links TRBV11-2 to TRBJ2-7; 8 bases match TRBD2. The germline V gene encodes CDR1 SGHAT and CDR2 FQNNGV. V was clipped by 5 bases and J by 6 bases; unmatched bases: 6. The CDR3 contains 13 residues. CDR3 sequence reads: CASSRGGLVEQYF. In DNA form, the CDR3 reads TGTGCCAGCAGCCGCGGGGGGCTTGTCGAGCAGTACTTC. Full variable domain (outside the CDR3, taken from reference TRBV11-2 and TRBJ2-7): EAGVAQSPRYKIIEKRQSVAFWCNPISGHATLYWYQQILGQGPKLLIQFQNNGVVDDSQLPKDRFSAERLKGVDSTLKIQPAKLEDSAVYLCASSRGGLVEQYFGPGTRLTVT.

This chain uses TRBV25-1 with TRBJ2-5; a weak D match, TRBD1 (5 bases). The length of the CDR3 is 12 residues. V lost 5 bases to trimming and J lost 5 bases, with 9 bases between them. Germline-derived CDR1 and CDR2 are MGHDK and SYGVNS. The CDR3 loop reads CASSRNRETQYF. Here the CDR3 DNA reads TGTGCCAGCAGTCGAAACAGGGAGACCCAGTACTTC.

V is TRBV11-2 and J is TRBJ2-7; a possible D gene is TRBD2 (6 bases). The V gene's germline CDR1 is SGHAT and CDR2 FQNNGV. The V end lost 1 base, the J end lost 3 bases, and 13 bases lay between the germline ends. This CDR3 is built from 15 residues. CDR3 sequence reads: CASSLGSGEFYEQYF. The CDR3, as DNA: TGTGCCAGCAGCTTAGGGTCGGGGGAGTTCTACGAGCAGTACTTC. Together with reference TRBV11-2 and TRBJ2-7, the CDR3 gives the full variable domain: EAGVAQSPRYKIIEKRQSVAFWCNPISGHATLYWYQQILGQGPKLLIQFQNNGVVDDSQLPKDRFSAERLKGVDSTLKIQPAKLEDSAVYLCASSLGSGEFYEQYFGPGTRLTVT.

The rearrangement links TRBV18 to TRBJ2-4, with 7 bases lining up with TRBD2. Germline CDR1 is KGHSH and CDR2 is LQKENI. V dropped 3 bases and J dropped 9; count of bases not matched to a gene: 8. The CDR3 contains 14 residues. As DNA, the CDR3 is TGTGCCAGCTCACCCATGGGAGGGGTTGTCATTCAGTACTTC. This translates into CASSPMGGVVIQYF.

The chain joins TRBV9 to TRBJ2-7; TRBD1 matches 8 bases. Germline V gene sequence: CDR1 SGDLS, CDR2 YYNGEE. Trimming cost V 4 bases and J 1 base; bases outside gene matches: 10. The CDR3 is made up of 16 amino acids. CDR3 sequence: CASSHDGQGRSYEQYF. The CDR3 region has the DNA TGTGCCAGCAGCCACGACGGACAGGGTAGGTCCTACGAGCAGTACTTC. Full variable domain (outside the CDR3, taken from reference TRBV9 and TRBJ2-7): DSGVTQTPKHLITATGQRVTLRCSPRSGDLSVYWYQQSLDQGLQFLIQYYNGEERAKGNILERFSAQQFPDLHSELNLSSLELGDSALYFCASSHDGQGRSYEQYFGPGTRLTVT.

This rearrangement joins TRBV5-1 to TRBJ2-5, with TRBD2 matching over 12 bases. The CDR3 runs to 17 residues. Germline lookup yields CDR1 SGHRS and CDR2 YFSETQ. V lost 4 bases to trimming and J lost 2 bases; unmatched junction nucleotides: 9. The DNA for the CDR3 is TGCGCCAGCAGCCGAACTAGCGGGAGGCCGTGGCAAGAGACCCAGTACTTC. Encoded protein: CASSRTSGRPWQETQYF.

This clone has only one observation. The chain carries TRBV10-1 and TRBJ2-5; no clear D gene. This CDR3 spans 13 amino acids. The germline V gene has CDR1 WNHNN and CDR2 SYGVQD (reference sequence). Trimming took 5 bases from V and 2 from J, leaving 9 bases between them. The CDR3 DNA is TGCGCCAGCAGTACTGGAGTTCAAGAGACCCAGTACTTC. Protein: CASSTGVQETQYF.

Turning to this clone: An end of the junction does not agree with germline; a read error may underlie this. This chain joins TRBV7-7 and TRBJ2-5; D possibly corresponds to TRBD2 (6 bases). The CDR3 covers 15 residues. Germline V gene sequence: CDR1 SSHAT, CDR2 FNYEAQ (reference sequence). As DNA, the CDR3 is TGTGCTAGCAGCTTAGCTCACGGGACTGAAGAGACCCAGTACTTC. Protein sequence: CASSLAHGTEETQYF.

Comments on this clone: Other nucleotide sequences from this sample produce the same CDR3. This rearrangement joins TRBV10-3 to TRBJ2-3, with D unclear. V lost 7 bases and J 1 base, leaving 15 bases between the germline ends. CDR1 ENHRY and CDR2 SYGVKD come from the germline V gene. This CDR3 spans 15 amino acids. The CDR3 region is CAITPQLRGTDTQYF. CDR3 coding DNA: TGTGCCATCACACCTCAACTACGGGGCACAGATACGCAGTATTTT.

The rearrangement uses TRBV2 and TRBJ2-3; weak D call: TRBD1 (6 bases). Germline V gene data show CDR1 as SNHLY and CDR2 as FYNNEI. Trimming took 1 base from V and 2 from J, leaving 19 bases between them. The CDR3 has 18 amino acids. CDR3 sequence: CASSEGWRWDTSTDTQYF. In DNA, the CDR3 is TGTGCCAGCAGTGAAGGCTGGAGGTGGGACACATCCACAGATACGCAGTATTTT. The full variable domain, in which reference TRBV2 and TRBJ2-3 provide the parts outside the CDR3, is EPEVTQTPSHQVTQMGQEVILRCVPISNHLYFYWYRQILGQKVEFLVSFYNNEISEKSEIFDDQFSVERPDGSNFTLKIRSTKLEDSAMYFCASSEGWRWDTSTDTQYFGPGTRLTVL.

This sequence joins TRBV7-9 and TRBJ2-1; TRBD1 agrees at 7 bases. This CDR3 has 15 residues. In germline, CDR1 is SEHNR, CDR2 FQNEAQ (reference sequence). With V trimmed by 1 base and J by 4 bases, 4 bases remained unmatched. CDR3 sequence (DNA): TGTGCCAGCAGCTTAGGGACAGGAGAGTACAATGAGCAGTTCTTC. Translation: CASSLGTGEYNEQFF. The variable domain in full, completed from reference TRBV7-9 and TRBJ2-1, reads DTGVSQNPRHKITKRGQNVTFRCDPISEHNRLYWYRQTLGQGPEFLTYFQNEAQLEKSRLLSDRFSAERPKGSFSTLEIQRTEQGDSAMYLCASSLGTGEYNEQFFGPGTRLTVL.

This sequence joins TRBV4-1 and TRBJ2-5; 8 positions agree with TRBD2. CDR3 length: 15 residues. CDR1 and CDR2 from the germline V gene are MGHRA and YSYEKL. Trimming took 0 bases from V and 5 from J; bases not matched to a gene: 5. In nucleotides, the CDR3 is TGCGCCAGCAGCCAAGATCTTGCGGGGGGTGAGACCCAGTACTTC. Translated, it gives CASSQDLAGGETQYF.

The genes are TRBV10-3 and TRBJ2-7; TRBD2 matches 15 bases. Germline assignment: CDR1 ENHRY and CDR2 SYGVKD. The J segment lost 7 bases and the V segment lost 6 bases, leaving 7 bases of the junction unmatched. CDR3 length: 15 amino acids. CDR3 region: CAIRRTSGGAGEQYF. The CDR3 DNA reads TGTGCCATCAGAAGGACTAGCGGGGGGGCGGGAGAGCAGTACTTC.

The V gene is TRBV7-2, the J gene TRBJ1-6; possibly TRBD1 for D (6 bases). The V gene's germline CDR1 is SGHTA and CDR2 FQGNSA. V was clipped by 0 bases and J by 10 bases, with 16 bases between them. CDR3 size: 16 residues. For the CDR3, the DNA is TGTGCCAGCAGCTTAGCGACTGGGGGGGGGCTCTCACCCCTCCACTTT. This codes for CASSLATGGGLSPLHF.

As regards this clone: One junction end does not reproduce the germline sequence, and a read error may be involved. The chain recombines TRBV7-9 with TRBJ1-2; tentatively, D is TRBD1 (5 bases). This CDR3 region has 12 residues. Germline CDR1 and CDR2: SEHNR and FQNEAQ (reference sequence). This CDR3 reads CSSRWGDDGYTF. The CDR3 DNA sequence: TGTTCCAGCAGGTGGGGGGATGATGGCTACACCTTC.

For this clone: Because the CDR3 is missing its conserved closing phenylalanine or tryptophan, this is likely a read error. It is unclear where the CDR3 begins or ends on the DNA, so no DNA is shown, and the CDR3 is as TCRdb lists it. The gene calls are TRBV5-3 and TRBJ2-4; the table's D call of TRBD2 was not tested on the DNA. TRBV5-3 is classed as an ORF, of uncertain function. The CDR3 length is 8 residues, termini included. The CDR3 spells CARSLLAI.

This clone showed up just once. This chain joins TRBV7-3 and TRBJ2-5; 10 bases align to TRBD1. In germline, CDR1 is SGHTA, CDR2 FQGTGA. CDR3 length equals 15 residues. The V and J ends lost 5 bases and 5 bases, in that order; junction bases with no gene match: 8. DNA for the CDR3: TGTGCCAGCAGCCCAGGGACAGGGGTGTTGGAGACCCAGTACTTC. Amino acid sequence: CASSPGTGVLETQYF.